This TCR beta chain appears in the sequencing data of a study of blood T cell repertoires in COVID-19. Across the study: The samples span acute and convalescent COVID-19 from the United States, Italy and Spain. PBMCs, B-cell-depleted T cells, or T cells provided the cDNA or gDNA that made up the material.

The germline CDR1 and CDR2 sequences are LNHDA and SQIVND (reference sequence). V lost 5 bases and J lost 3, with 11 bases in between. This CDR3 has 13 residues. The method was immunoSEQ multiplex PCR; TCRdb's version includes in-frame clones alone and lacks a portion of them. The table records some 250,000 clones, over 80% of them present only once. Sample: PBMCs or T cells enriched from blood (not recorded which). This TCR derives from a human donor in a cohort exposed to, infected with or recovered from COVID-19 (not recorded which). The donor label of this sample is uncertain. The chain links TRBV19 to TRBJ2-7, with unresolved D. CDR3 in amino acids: CASSPLESYEQYF. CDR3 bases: TGTGCCAGTAGTCCCCTAGAGAGCTACGAGCAGTACTTC.